The clone carrying this T cell receptor beta chain was observed a handful of times. The sample comes from a study of long-term antiretroviral therapy in people with HIV. Researchers ran immunoSEQ v3.0 at survey level. Measured with immunoSEQ multiplex PCR; TCRdb has only the in-frame clones, and not every one. The sample comprises 25,000 to 35,000 clones, around 72% of which are singletons, and 8% to 10% rests with the top ten. Per the germline V gene, CDR1 is LNHNV and CDR2 is YYDKDF (reference sequence). The CDR3 spans 15 residues. With 3 bases clipped from V and 7 bases from J, the junction kept 4 bases outside the gene matches.

The clonotype was recovered from a woman between 50 and 59 years old with HIV. This sample comprised unsorted PBMCs, obtained 3.1 years after starting antiretroviral therapy. The rearrangement joins TRBV15 to TRBJ1-6; the match to TRBD1 covers 9 bases. CDR3 sequence reads: CATSSQTGGNSPLHF. The CDR3, as DNA: TGTGCCACCAGCAGCCAGACAGGGGGAAATTCACCCCTCCACTTT.